One T cell receptor (beta chain) is described in this entry. The data derive from a study of blood T cell repertoires in COVID-19. Study information: There were acute and convalescent COVID-19 samples, and they came from the United States, Italy and Spain. The analysed material was cDNA or gDNA that came from T cells, B-cell-depleted T cells, or PBMCs.

Here immunoSEQ multiplex PCR was the method, and the copy in TCRdb shows in-frame clones only, minus some. Here the sample spans 30,000 to 45,000 clones, over 70% being singletons. Per germline, CDR1 SGHDT and CDR2 YYEEEE. The CDR3 has 15 amino acids. J gave up 2 bases and V 2 bases, and 3 bases lay outside the gene matches. This TCR was recovered from a man older than 75 with active or convalescent COVID-19. The chain recombines TRBV5-6 with TRBJ2-2; 7 nucleotides line up with TRBD2. Sequencing was carried out using peripheral blood. This CDR3 is CASSFGLVNTGELFF. CDR3 DNA: TGTGCCAGCAGCTTTGGACTAGTCAACACCGGGGAGCTGTTTTTT.